This section outlines one T cell receptor (beta chain) sequence together with its context. The sample originates from a study of Ad26.COV2.S vaccination and SARS-CoV-2 variants. Using immunoSEQ multiplex PCR, the repertoire was profiled, and TCRdb retains in-frame clones only, with some absent. The sample records approximately 420,000 clones, 75% to 90% being singletons. The germline gives CDR1 GTSNPN, CDR2 SVGIG (reference sequence). V was pared by 0 bases and J by 4 bases, with 9 bases between. The CDR3 consists of 13 residues. Treatment given: 19 received Ad26.COV2.S at low or high dose, single or two shots; several received placebo; per-sample allocation not given. The samples date from day 63 after the first vaccine or placebo injection.

V usage is TRBV30 and J usage is TRBJ1-2; D remains unclear. The sequence came from a person aged 18-60 years who received the Ad26.COV2.S COVID-19 vaccine or a placebo. This material consisted of peripheral blood, taken in a trial of Ad26.COV2.S vaccine versus placebo. CDR3 protein: CAWSVSSSYGYTF. Here the CDR3 DNA reads TGTGCCTGGAGTGTCTCGTCCTCCTATGGCTACACCTTC.